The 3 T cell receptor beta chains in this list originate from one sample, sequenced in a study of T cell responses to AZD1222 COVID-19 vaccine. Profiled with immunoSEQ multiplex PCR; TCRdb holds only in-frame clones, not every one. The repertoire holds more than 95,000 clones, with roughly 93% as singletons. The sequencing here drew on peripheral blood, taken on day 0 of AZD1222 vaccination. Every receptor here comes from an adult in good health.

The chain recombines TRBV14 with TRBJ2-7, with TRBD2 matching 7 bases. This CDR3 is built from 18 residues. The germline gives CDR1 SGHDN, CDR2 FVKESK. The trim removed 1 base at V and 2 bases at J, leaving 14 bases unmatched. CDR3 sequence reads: CASSQATAASGYTYEQYF. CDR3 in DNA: TGTGCCAGCAGCCAAGCTACCGCGGCTAGCGGTTATACCTACGAGCAGTACTTC.

The CDR3 spells CASSFARDRGNTGELFF. The CDR3 nucleotides are TGTGCCAGCAGCTTCGCCCGGGACAGGGGGAACACCGGGGAGCTGTTTTTT. This chain links TRBV7-6 with TRBJ2-2, with TRBD1 matching 10 bases. The CDR3 sequence is 17 residues long. CDR1 SGHVS and CDR2 FNYEAQ come from the germline V gene. Trimming removed 3 bases from V and 1 base from J; junction bases left unmatched: 5.

The CDR3, as DNA: TGTGCCATCAGTGAGTCAGGTCTAGAAGACATTCAGTACTTC. Amino acid sequence: CAISESGLEDIQYF. The chain couples TRBV10-3 to TRBJ2-4, with unresolved D. Trimming removed 0 bases at V and 8 bases at J, with 11 bases between. The CDR3 has 14 residues. Germline V lookup: CDR1 ENHRY, CDR2 SYGVKD.